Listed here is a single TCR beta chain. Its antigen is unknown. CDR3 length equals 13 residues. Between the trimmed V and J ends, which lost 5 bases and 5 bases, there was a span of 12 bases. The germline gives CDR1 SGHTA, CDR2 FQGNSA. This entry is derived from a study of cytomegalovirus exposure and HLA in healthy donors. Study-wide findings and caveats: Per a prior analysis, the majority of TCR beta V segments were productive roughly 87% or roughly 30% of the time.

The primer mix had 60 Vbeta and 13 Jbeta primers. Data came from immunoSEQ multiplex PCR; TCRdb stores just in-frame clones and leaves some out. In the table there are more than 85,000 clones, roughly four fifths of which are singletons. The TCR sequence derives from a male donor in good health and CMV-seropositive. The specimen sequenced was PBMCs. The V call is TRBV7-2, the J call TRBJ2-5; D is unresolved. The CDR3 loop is CASSPVTRETQYF. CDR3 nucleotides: TGTGCCAGCAGCCCCGTCACGAGGGAGACCCAGTACTTC.